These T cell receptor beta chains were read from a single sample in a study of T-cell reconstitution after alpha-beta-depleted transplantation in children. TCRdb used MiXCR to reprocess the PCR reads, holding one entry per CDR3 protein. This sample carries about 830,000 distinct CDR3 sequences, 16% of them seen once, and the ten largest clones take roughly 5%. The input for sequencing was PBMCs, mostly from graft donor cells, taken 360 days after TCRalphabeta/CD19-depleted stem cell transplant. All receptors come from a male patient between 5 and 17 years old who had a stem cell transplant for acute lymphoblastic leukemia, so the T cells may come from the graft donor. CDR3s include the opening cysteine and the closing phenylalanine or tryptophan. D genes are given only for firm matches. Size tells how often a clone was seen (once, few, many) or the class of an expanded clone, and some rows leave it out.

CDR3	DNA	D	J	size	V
CASNYGTDTQYF	TGTGCCAGCAATTACGGGACAGATACGCAGTATTTT	-	TRBJ2-3	-	TRBV12-3/TRBV12-4
CSARDMTSGRGRQETQYF	TGCAGTGCTAGAGATATGACTAGCGGGAGAGGGAGGCAAGAGACCCAGTACTTC	TRBD2	TRBJ2-5	-	TRBV20-1
CASSLRWADRNEQFF	TGTGCCAGCAGTTTAAGATGGGCAGACCGGAATGAGCAGTTCTTC	-	TRBJ2-1	many	TRBV27
CASSSWTGADEQYF	TGTGCCAGCAGTTCCTGGACAGGGGCTGACGAGCAGTACTTC	TRBD1	TRBJ2-7	-	TRBV27
CASSFTGGSTDTQYF	TGTGCCAGCAGCTTTACAGGGGGCAGCACAGATACGCAGTATTTT	TRBD1	TRBJ2-3	-	TRBV7-9
CASNPTASGNTIYF	TGTGCCAGCAACCCTACGGCCTCTGGAAACACCATATATTTT	-	TRBJ1-3	-	TRBV3-1
CVVARGSREQYF	TGTGTCGTGGCAAGGGGGTCCAGGGAGCAGTACTTC	-	TRBJ2-7	few	TRBV7-9
CASRPGTSGSTGELFF	TGTGCCAGCAGACCTGGGACTAGCGGGAGCACCGGGGAGCTGTTTTTT	TRBD2	TRBJ2-2	many	TRBV28
CASSRDSPGPYEQYF	TGTGCCAGCAGCAGGGACTCCCCGGGCCCCTACGAGCAGTACTTC	-	TRBJ2-7	many	TRBV12-3/TRBV12-4
CASSYSISPAGDEQFF	TGTGCCAGCAGTTACTCGATTTCTCCGGCGGGAGACGAGCAGTTCTTC	TRBD2	TRBJ2-1	once	TRBV6-5
CASSPRADTQYF	TGTGCCAGCTCACCACGTGCAGATACGCAGTATTTT	-	TRBJ2-3	many	TRBV18
CASISRTGLSNEQFF	TGTGCCAGCATATCCAGGACAGGGTTATCAAATGAGCAGTTCTTC	TRBD1	TRBJ2-1	-	TRBV27
CASSFLATDTQYF	TGTGCCAGCAGTTTTTTAGCGACAGATACGCAGTATTTT	-	TRBJ2-3	-	TRBV12-3/TRBV12-4
CASSPVGGPGAGYNEQFF	TGTGCCAGCTCACCAGTTGGGGGTCCGGGAGCTGGCTACAATGAGCAGTTCTTC	-	TRBJ2-1	few	TRBV18
CASSDDSNTEAFF	TGTGCCAGCAGTGACGACAGCAACACTGAAGCTTTCTTT	-	TRBJ1-1	-	TRBV2
CSAREGARLYEQYF	TGCAGTGCTAGAGAAGGGGCGAGGCTCTACGAGCAGTACTTC	-	TRBJ2-7	-	TRBV20-1
CASRHGREGLSVTGELFF	TGTGCCAGCAGGCACGGGCGGGAGGGCTTGAGTGTGACCGGGGAGCTGTTTTTT	TRBD2	TRBJ2-2	many	TRBV11-2
CASSLDQAGLNEQFF	TGTGCCAGCAGCTTAGATCAAGCAGGGCTCAATGAGCAGTTCTTC	-	TRBJ2-1	once	TRBV11-3
CASSLAPGLYNEQFF	TGCGCCAGCAGCTTAGCGCCGGGGCTCTACAATGAGCAGTTCTTC	-	TRBJ2-1	-	TRBV5-1
CAISDVGQETQYF	TGTGCCATCAGTGATGTGGGGCAAGAGACCCAGTACTTC	-	TRBJ2-5	many	TRBV10-3
CASSDLGLSGSRDYEQYF	TGTGCCAGCAGTGATTTGGGCCTTAGCGGGAGTAGGGACTACGAGCAGTACTTC	TRBD2	TRBJ2-7	-	TRBV6-1
CASSPGGSGPIINEQYF	TGTGCCAGCAGCCCGGGAGGTAGCGGACCTATTATCAACGAGCAGTACTTC	TRBD2	TRBJ2-7	-	TRBV9
CASSHYRTANSREQYF	TGTGCCAGCAGCCACTACCGGACAGCGAATTCTCGTGAGCAGTACTTC	-	TRBJ2-7	few	TRBV11-2
CSASRGGPTSYEQYF	TGCAGTGCTAGTAGAGGAGGCCCTACCTCCTACGAGCAGTACTTC	-	TRBJ2-7	many	TRBV20-1
CASSQGVSTGELFF	TGTGCCAGCAGCCAGGGGGTCAGCACCGGGGAGCTGTTTTTT	TRBD1	TRBJ2-2	few	TRBV7-2
CAIRVSQFGYTF	TGTGCCATCAGGGTATCTCAGTTCGGCTACACCTTC	-	TRBJ1-2	few	TRBV10-3
CSAGGLAPEYNEQFF	TGCAGTGCCGGGGGACTAGCGCCCGAGTACAATGAGCAGTTCTTC	TRBD2	TRBJ2-1	few	TRBV20-1
CSARDRVSGRNPYEQYF	TGCAGTGCAAGGGACAGGGTAAGCGGGAGGAATCCCTACGAGCAGTACTTC	-	TRBJ2-7	few	TRBV20-1
CASSQGLAGMILYNEQFF	TGCGCCAGCAGCCAGGGACTAGCGGGAATGATCCTGTACAATGAGCAGTTCTTC	TRBD2	TRBJ2-1	few	TRBV4-1
CSALILPLSTDTQYF	TGCAGTGCCCTCATTCTCCCCCTATCCACAGATACGCAGTATTTT	-	TRBJ2-3	-	TRBV20-1
CASSQDRLMKKLFF	TGTGCCAGCAGCCAGGACAGGCTTATGAAAAAACTGTTTTTT	TRBD1	TRBJ1-4	few	TRBV7-8
CASSRGLVDRSSYEQYF	TGCGCCAGCAGCCGGGGACTAGTGGACAGGAGCTCCTACGAGCAGTACTTC	-	TRBJ2-7	many	TRBV4-1
CASSHQPGQGFNEQYF	TGCGCCAGCAGCCACCAACCGGGACAGGGTTTTAACGAGCAGTACTTC	TRBD1	TRBJ2-7	few	TRBV4-1
CASRQQGTGTALQYF	TGTGCCAGCAGGCAACAGGGGACAGGCACCGCTCTGCAGTATTTT	TRBD1	TRBJ2-3	many	TRBV5-5
CASTRGMNTEAFF	TGTGCCAGCACCCGAGGGATGAACACTGAAGCTTTCTTT	-	TRBJ1-1	few	TRBV11-2
CSARPGSAADEAFF	TGCAGTGCTAGACCGGGGAGTGCCGCGGATGAAGCTTTCTTT	-	TRBJ1-1	-	TRBV20-1
CASRARGQNNEQFF	TGTGCCAGCAGGGCCAGGGGGCAAAACAATGAGCAGTTCTTC	TRBD1	TRBJ2-1	-	TRBV7-8
CATKPGGVTEAFF	TGTGCCACCAAGCCGGGGGGGGTTACTGAAGCTTTCTTT	-	TRBJ1-1	-	TRBV27
CASSSKRAGAQETQYF	TGCGCCAGCAGCTCTAAAAGAGCAGGGGCCCAAGAGACCCAGTACTTC	-	TRBJ2-5	few	TRBV5-1
CASSSIGDRGNTDTQFF	TGTGCCAGCAGCTCAATCGGAGACAGGGGGAACACAGATACGCAGTTTTTT	TRBD1	TRBJ2-3	-	TRBV13
CATSRDWGRGTPMGGEQYF	TGTGCCACCAGCAGAGATTGGGGTAGGGGAACCCCAATGGGGGGCGAGCAGTACTTC	-	TRBJ2-7	few	TRBV15
CASSLAERASSNEQFF	TGCGCCAGCAGCTTGGCGGAGCGGGCCTCTAGCAATGAGCAGTTCTTC	-	TRBJ2-1	few	TRBV5-1
CATRFFRQGLWRYTF	TGTGCCACCCGTTTTTTTCGACAGGGTTTATGGCGCTACACCTTC	TRBD1	TRBJ1-2	-	TRBV7-2
CSARDWDTGGYSNQPQHF	TGCAGTGCTAGAGATTGGGACACGGGGGGGTATAGCAATCAGCCCCAGCATTTT	-	TRBJ1-5	-	TRBV20-1
CASSYGAYQETQYF	TGTGCCAGCAGTTACGGTGCCTACCAAGAGACCCAGTACTTC	-	TRBJ2-5	-	TRBV6-5
CASSPIQGTHEKLFF	TGTGCCAGCAGCCCTATACAGGGGACGCATGAAAAACTGTTTTTT	TRBD1	TRBJ1-4	-	TRBV12-3/TRBV12-4
CASRGPEQETQYF	TGTGCCAGCAGAGGGCCAGAACAAGAGACCCAGTACTTC	-	TRBJ2-5	many	TRBV12-3/TRBV12-4
CSAAGPTVYGYTF	TGCAGTGCCGCAGGGCCTACCGTTTATGGCTACACCTTC	-	TRBJ1-2	-	TRBV20-1
CRFQGRIYNEQFF	TGCAGGTTCCAGGGCCGAATTTACAATGAGCAGTTCTTC	-	TRBJ2-1	-	TRBV20-1
CATSDSGRGGTWYNEQFF	TGTGCCACCAGTGATTCTGGCAGGGGCGGAACGTGGTACAATGAGCAGTTCTTC	-	TRBJ2-1	-	TRBV24-1
CASSQGSPGVGSYEQYF	TGTGCCAGCAGCCAAGGCTCCCCAGGGGTAGGAAGCTACGAGCAGTACTTC	-	TRBJ2-7	-	TRBV4-2
CASSQGSAYGGNQPQHF	TGCGCCAGCAGCCAAGGTTCAGCCTACGGGGGGAATCAGCCCCAGCATTTT	-	TRBJ1-5	-	TRBV4-1
CASSDTSGSVVEQYF	TGCGCCAGCAGCGATACTAGCGGGAGCGTAGTCGAGCAGTACTTC	TRBD2	TRBJ2-7	many	TRBV4-1
CASSLLGFNEQYF	TGTGCCAGCAGTTTACTGGGGTTCAACGAGCAGTACTTC	-	TRBJ2-7	few	TRBV12-3/TRBV12-4